This T cell receptor (beta chain) was sequenced in a study of cytomegalovirus exposure and HLA in healthy donors. Across the study: It was reported in a later analysis that the 90 to 150 validation repertoires used the same platform as the 650 to 800 first-cohort repertoires. Study-level points and caveats: There were fewer than 200 TCR beta chains listed as cytomegalovirus-associated.

This clone was counted a few times. Its specificity is not known. CDR1 and CDR2 (germline): SGHTA, FQGNSA. The CDR3 extends over 13 amino acids. The V gene lost 5 bases and the J gene lost 11 bases, with 18 bases spanning the gap. The validation cohort, a group of 100 to 150 subjects, included the donors and was separate from the roughly 670-subject first cohort. The repertoire was sequenced with immunoSEQ multiplex PCR; TCRdb's copy has only in-frame clones and lacks some. This sample carries about 56,000 clones, 93% of them seen once, and the ten largest clones take 1.5% to 2%. Sequencing used PBMCs. The TCR comes from a woman aged 18-29 years in good health and CMV-seropositive. The chain links TRBV7-2 to TRBJ1-2; D ambiguous. The CDR3 coding sequence is TGTGCCAGCAGCCCTTGGCCTCCGAGAGGATACACCTTC. Amino acids: CASSPWPPRGYTF.